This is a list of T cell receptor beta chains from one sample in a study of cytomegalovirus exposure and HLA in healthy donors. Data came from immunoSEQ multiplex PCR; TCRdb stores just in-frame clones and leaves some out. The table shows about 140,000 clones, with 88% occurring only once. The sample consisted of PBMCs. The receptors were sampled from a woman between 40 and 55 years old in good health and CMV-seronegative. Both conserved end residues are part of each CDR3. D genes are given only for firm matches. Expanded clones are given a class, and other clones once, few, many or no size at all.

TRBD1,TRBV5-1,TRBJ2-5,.,TGCGCCAGCAGCTACGGACAGGGACAAGAGACCCAGTACTTC,CASSYGQGQETQYF
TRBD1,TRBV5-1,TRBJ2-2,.,TGCGCCAGCACCTGGACAGGGACGTTCACCGGGGAGCTGTTTTTT,CASTWTGTFTGELFF
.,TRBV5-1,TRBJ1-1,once,TGCGCCAGCAGGCGCGAGGGTGAAGCTTTCTTT,CASRREGEAFF
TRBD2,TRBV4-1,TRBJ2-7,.,TGCGCCAGCAGCCAAGTTTCAGCGGGGTCCTACGAGCAGTACTTC,CASSQVSAGSYEQYF
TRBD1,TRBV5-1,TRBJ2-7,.,TGCGCCAGCAGCCTACAGGGGACAACCTACGAGCAGTACTTC,CASSLQGTTYEQYF
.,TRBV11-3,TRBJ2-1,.,TGTGCCAGCAGTTATTCAGGGGAAAATGAGCAGTTCTTC,CASSYSGENEQFF
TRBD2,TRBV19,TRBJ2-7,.,TGTGCCAGTAGTATAGCCTCAGGACTAGCGGGCTCCTACGAGCAGTACTTC,CASSIASGLAGSYEQYF
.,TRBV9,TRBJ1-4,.,TGTGCCAGCAGCGCGACCGGGGGAACTAATGAAAAACTGTTTTTT,CASSATGGTNEKLFF
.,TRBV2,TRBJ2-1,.,TGTGCCAGCAGTTTGGAGACTGGCTGGAATGAGCAGTTCTTC,CASSLETGWNEQFF
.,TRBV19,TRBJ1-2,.,TGTGCCAGTAGCGTTACAGGGAGAGGTGGCTATGGCTACACCTTC,CASSVTGRGGYGYTF
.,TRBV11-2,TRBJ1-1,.,TGTGCCAGCAGCTTAGTCCCAGGGGCGCCCACTGAAGCTTTCTTT,CASSLVPGAPTEAFF
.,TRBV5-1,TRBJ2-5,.,TGCGCCAGCAGCTTGGTTCTCGAGACCCAGTACTTC,CASSLVLETQYF
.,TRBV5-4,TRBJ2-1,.,TGTGCCAGCAGCCCCCCAGGCGGGATATTCAATGAGCAGTTCTTC,CASSPPGGIFNEQFF
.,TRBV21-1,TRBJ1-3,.,TGTGCCAGCAGCCTTAGAGACAATCTCTCTGGAAACACCATATATTTT,CASSLRDNLSGNTIYF
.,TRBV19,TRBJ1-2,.,TGTGCCAGTAGTATAGACAGGAGGGGTGGCTACACCTTC,CASSIDRRGGYTF
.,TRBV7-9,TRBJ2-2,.,TGTGCCAGTCTGACAGGACCAGAGAACACCGGGGAGCTGTTTTTT,CASLTGPENTGELFF
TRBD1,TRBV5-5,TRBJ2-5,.,TGTGCCAGCAGCGCATCACCACAGGGGTATCAAGAGACCCAGTACTTC,CASSASPQGYQETQYF